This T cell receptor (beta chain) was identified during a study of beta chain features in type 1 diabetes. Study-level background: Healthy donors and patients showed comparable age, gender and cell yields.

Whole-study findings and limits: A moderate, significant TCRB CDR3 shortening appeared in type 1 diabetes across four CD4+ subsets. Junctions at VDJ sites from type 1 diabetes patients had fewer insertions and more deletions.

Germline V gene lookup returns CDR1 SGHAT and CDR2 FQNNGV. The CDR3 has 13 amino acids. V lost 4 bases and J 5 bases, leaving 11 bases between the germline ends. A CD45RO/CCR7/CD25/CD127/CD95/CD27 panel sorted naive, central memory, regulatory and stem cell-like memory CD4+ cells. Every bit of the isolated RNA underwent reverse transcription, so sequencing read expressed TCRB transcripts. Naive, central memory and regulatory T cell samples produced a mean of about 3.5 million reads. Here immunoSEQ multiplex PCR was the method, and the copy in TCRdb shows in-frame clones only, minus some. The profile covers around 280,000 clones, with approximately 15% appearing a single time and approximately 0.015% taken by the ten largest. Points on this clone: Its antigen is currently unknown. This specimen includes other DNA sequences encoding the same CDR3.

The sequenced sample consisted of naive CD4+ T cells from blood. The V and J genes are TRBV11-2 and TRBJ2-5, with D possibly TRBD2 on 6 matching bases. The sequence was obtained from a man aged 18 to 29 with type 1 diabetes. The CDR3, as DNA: TGTGCCAGCAGCTCCTCTCGGGGGGAGACCCAGTACTTC. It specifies CASSSSRGETQYF.